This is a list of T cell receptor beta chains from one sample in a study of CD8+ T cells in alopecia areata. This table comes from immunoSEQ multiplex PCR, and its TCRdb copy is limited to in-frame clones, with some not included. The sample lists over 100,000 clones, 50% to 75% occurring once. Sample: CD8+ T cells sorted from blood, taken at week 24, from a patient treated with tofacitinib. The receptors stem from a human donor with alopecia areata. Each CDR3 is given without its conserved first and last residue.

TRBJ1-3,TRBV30,AWSVLSDQTGNTIY
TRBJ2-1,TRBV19,AISGGFHNEQF
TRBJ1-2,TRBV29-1,SVEGQLLGYT
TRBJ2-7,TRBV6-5,ASSYDGETYEQY
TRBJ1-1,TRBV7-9,ASSSRTGLDDTEAF
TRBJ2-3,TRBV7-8,ASSLLRGTDTQY
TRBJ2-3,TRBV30,AWSVLLDTQY
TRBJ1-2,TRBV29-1,SVDNREDYGYT
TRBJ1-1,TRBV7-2,ASSSTGEGAEAF
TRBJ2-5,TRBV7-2,ASSLGTSGVETQY
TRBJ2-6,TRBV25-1,ASSEGQHSGANVLT
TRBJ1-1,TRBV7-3,ASSLGQNTEAF
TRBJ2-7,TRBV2,ASRRDEQY
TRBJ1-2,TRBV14,ASSQDPQSAYGYT
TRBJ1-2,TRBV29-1,SIRTRGGYT
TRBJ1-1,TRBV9,ASSVGHPNTEAF
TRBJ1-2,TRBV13,ASSADRVTYGYT
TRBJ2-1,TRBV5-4,ASSMGGTEQF
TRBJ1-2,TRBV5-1,ASSGGQLPDGYT
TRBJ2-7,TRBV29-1,SVRQGVFEQY
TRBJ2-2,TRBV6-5,ASTITPPGTGELF
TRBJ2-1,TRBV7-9,ASSQTGFSYNEQF
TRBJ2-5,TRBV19,ASSIDREGQETQY
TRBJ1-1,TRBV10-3,AISGPTGGEDTEAF
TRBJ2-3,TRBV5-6,ASSLAVDSSTDTQY
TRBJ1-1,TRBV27,ASSQGGTEAF
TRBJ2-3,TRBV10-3,AISEGGPSTDTQY
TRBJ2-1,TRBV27,ASSPGPYNEQF
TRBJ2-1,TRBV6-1,ASSEPTGIANEQF
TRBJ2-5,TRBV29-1,SVEPGGETQY
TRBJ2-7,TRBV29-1,SVEGPSGGESYEQY
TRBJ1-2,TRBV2,ASGKGVYGYT
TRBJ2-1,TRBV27,ASSLGVNEQF
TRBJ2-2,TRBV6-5,ASNRGGDTGELF
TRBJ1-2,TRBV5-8,ASSVPVIYGYT
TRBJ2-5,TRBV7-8,ASSLVGVQETQY
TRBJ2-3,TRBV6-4,ASSDSKRGPDTQY